The entry below gives a single T cell receptor beta chain sequence along with its context. This specimen comes from a study of human T cells and chemical hapten exposure. Across the study: Patients' scalps got diphenylcyclopropenone weekly throughout the approximately 23-week study.

Library construction involved attaching unique molecular identifiers to individual cDNA molecules, which allowed quantitative, reproducible TCR counting. TCRdb reprocessed the RACE reads with MiXCR, giving one entry per CDR3 protein. Of over 80,000 distinct CDR3 sequences in the sample, around 9.9% were seen once. Specified time point: patch test 3, about 24 weeks after DPC sensitization. Documented treatment: therapeutic diphenylcyclopropenone sensitization with weekly scalp DPC. The CDR3 has 18 residues. Trimming removed 6 bases from V and 1 base from J, with 21 bases in between. The germline V gene encodes CDR1 SEHNR and CDR2 FQNEAQ (reference sequence).

The TCR sequence derives from a woman between 25 and 40 years old with alopecia areata. Some clones in this sample may be carry-over from other donors' samples. Material: whole blood, obtained in connection with sensitization to the hapten diphenylcyclopropenone (DPC). This sequence joins TRBV7-9 and TRBJ2-2, with TRBD1 as a possible D gene (6 bases). This CDR3 reads CASSHGMAGTRNTGELFF. The CDR3 nucleotides read TGTGCCAGCAGTCACGGCATGGCCGGGACACGGAACACCGGGGAGCTGTTTTTT. Based on the CDR3 plus reference TRBV7-9 and TRBJ2-2, the full variable domain is DTGVSQNPRHKITKRGQNVTFRCDPISEHNRLYWYRQTLGQGPEFLTYFQNEAQLEKSRLLSDRFSAERPKGSFSTLEIQRTEQGDSAMYLCASSHGMAGTRNTGELFFGEGSRLTVL.